These 32 T cell receptor beta chains came from one sample sequenced in a study of blood T cell repertoires in COVID-19. Data came from immunoSEQ multiplex PCR; TCRdb stores just in-frame clones and leaves some out. Altogether roughly 170,000 clones are present, roughly nine tenths being singletons, with the ten largest covering less than 25%. What was sequenced was peripheral blood. All receptors derive from a man between 70 and 80 years old with active or convalescent COVID-19.

The chain has TRBV29-1 and TRBJ1-2, with D unclear. The CDR3 loop spans 13 amino acids. V lost 6 bases to trimming and J lost 6 bases, with 17 bases between them. Germline lookup yields CDR1 SQVTM and CDR2 ANQGSEA. In nucleotides, the CDR3 is TGCAGCGTACCCGTCCTTGGGAGAGATGGCTACACCTTC. Amino acid sequence: CSVPVLGRDGYTF.

The chain recombines TRBV5-4 with TRBJ1-4; D is possibly TRBD1 (5 bases). CDR3 length: 13 amino acids. Trimming removed 5 bases from V and 5 bases from J, with 10 bases in between. Germline V lookup: CDR1 SGHNT, CDR2 YYREEE (reference sequence). CDR3 coding DNA: TGTGCCAGCAGTAACAGGACGAATGAAAAACTGTTTTTT. As protein: CASSNRTNEKLFF.

The rearrangement joins TRBV6-2 or TRBV6-3 to TRBJ1-5; D possibly corresponds to TRBD1 (6 bases). Trimming left V 2 bases short and J 4 bases short, with 15 bases between. Germline CDR1 and CDR2: MNHEY and SVGEGT. The CDR3 contains 16 residues. The CDR3 nucleotides read TGTGCCAGCAGTTACCCGCCTGCAGGGGTGAATCAGCCCCAGCATTTT. It specifies CASSYPPAGVNQPQHF.

A note on this clone: A junction end diverges from the germline sequence, so it may reflect a read error. The rearrangement joins TRBV18 to TRBJ1-6, with TRBD1 identical over 12 bases. CDR3 length: 16 residues. Per the germline V gene, CDR1 is KGHSH and CDR2 is LQKENI. The CDR3 is CASSPRDRGLNSPLHF. As DNA, the CDR3 is TGTGCCAGTTCACCCCGGGACAGGGGGCTTAATTCACCCCTCCACTTT.

The rearrangement joins TRBV6-5 to TRBJ2-3; 12 bases match TRBD1. Germline loops: CDR1 MNHEY, CDR2 SVGAGI. V lost 6 bases and J lost 6; bases outside the gene matches: 7. The CDR3 length is 15 residues. CDR3 in amino acids: CASREGQGAGDTQYF. The CDR3 coding sequence is TGTGCCAGCAGGGAGGGACAGGGGGCGGGGGATACGCAGTATTTT.

The sample holds a few counts of this clone. J is TRBJ1-2 and V is TRBV7-9, with TRBD1 matching 7 bases. The CDR3 totals 13 residues. Germline V lookup: CDR1 SEHNR, CDR2 FQNEAQ (reference sequence). The trim removed 2 bases at V and 5 bases at J, leaving 2 bases unmatched. The CDR3 nucleotides are TGTGCCAGCAGCTTACGACAGGGTTATGGCTACACCTTC. Translated: CASSLRQGYGYTF.

The rearrangement joins TRBV6-5 to TRBJ1-1; 11 bases match TRBD1. Per germline, CDR1 MNHEY and CDR2 SVGAGI. V was pared by 2 bases and J by 5 bases, with 7 bases of the junction left unmatched. This CDR3 is 16 amino acids long. CDR3 sequence (DNA): TGTGCCAGCAGTTACGAGAGGACAGGGGGCAGGACTGAAGCTTTCTTT. Translation: CASSYERTGGRTEAFF.

The chain uses TRBV3-1 (or the pseudogene TRBV3-2) and TRBJ2-2, with 8 positions matching TRBD2. The CDR3 contains 18 residues. The J segment lost 1 base and the V segment lost 0 bases, leaving 7 bases of the junction unmatched. The germline CDR1 and CDR2 sequences are LGHDT and YNNKEL (reference sequence). The CDR3 DNA sequence: TGTGCCAGCAGCCAAGACGGAGGGCTAGCGGGGAACACCGGGGAGCTGTTTTTT. Its protein product is CASSQDGGLAGNTGELFF.

V is TRBV5-1 and J is TRBJ2-1; TRBD1 aligns across 7 bases. The CDR3 has 20 residues. V lost 4 bases and J lost 5; bases outside the gene matches: 24. The germline gives CDR1 SGHRS, CDR2 YFSETQ. The CDR3: CASSQTGTPWLGDRNNEQFF. CDR3 DNA: TGCGCCAGCAGCCAGACAGGGACGCCTTGGTTGGGGGACCGAAACAATGAGCAGTTCTTC.

This chain links TRBV15 with TRBJ1-6; TRBD1 matches at 7 bases. V dropped 3 bases and J dropped 7; count of bases not matched to a gene: 3. The CDR3 consists of 14 residues. Germline loops: CDR1 LNHNV, CDR2 YYDKDF (reference sequence). In nucleotides, the CDR3 is TGTGCCACCAGCAGGGGACAGTCCAATTCACCCCTCCACTTT. Translating it yields CATSRGQSNSPLHF.

V usage is TRBV6-2 or TRBV6-3 and J usage is TRBJ2-1; 11 bases agree with TRBD1. Germline CDR1 reads MNHEY; CDR2 reads SVGEGT. The CDR3 is 15 residues long. V was clipped by 3 bases and J by 8 bases; unmatched bases: 6. The CDR3 spells CASSYPGQGAHEQFF. The DNA of the CDR3 is TGTGCCAGCAGTTATCCTGGACAGGGGGCTCATGAGCAGTTCTTC.

The rearrangement uses TRBV9 and TRBJ1-2, with 7 positions matching TRBD1. CDR1 and CDR2 (germline): SGDLS, YYNGEE. The CDR3 has 14 residues. Trimming cost V 1 base and J 7 bases; bases outside gene matches: 7. The CDR3 DNA sequence: TGTGCCAGCAGCGTAAGACAGGGCTTTGGTGGCTACACCTTC. It codes for CASSVRQGFGGYTF.

The chain couples TRBV6-5 to TRBJ2-5; 7 bases line up with TRBD1. The CDR3 contains 15 residues. From germline, CDR1 is MNHEY and CDR2 SVGAGI. The V and J ends lost 6 bases and 4 bases, in that order; junction bases with no gene match: 11. CDR3 protein: CASRNEGQPRETQYF. As DNA, the CDR3 is TGTGCCAGCAGGAACGAGGGACAGCCTCGAGAGACCCAGTACTTC.

This clone was seen only once. The chain employs TRBV30 and TRBJ2-5, with D possibly being TRBD2 (5 bases). CDR1 and CDR2 from the germline V gene are GTSNPN and SVGIG (reference sequence). The CDR3 length is 16 residues. V was pared by 0 bases and J by 1 base, with 15 bases between. The CDR3: CAWSVPRGLLQETQYF. The CDR3 bases are TGTGCCTGGAGTGTACCTCGGGGTTTACTCCAAGAGACCCAGTACTTC.

The chain links TRBV5-5 to TRBJ2-5; a possible D gene is TRBD2 (5 bases). The CDR3 contains 13 residues. V dropped 3 bases and J dropped 2 bases, with 8 bases sitting between them. Germline V gene lookup returns CDR1 SGHKS and CDR2 YYEKEE (reference sequence). CDR3 region: CASSWRVQETQYF. For the CDR3, the DNA is TGTGCCAGCAGCTGGCGGGTTCAAGAGACCCAGTACTTC.

The V and J genes are TRBV7-9 and TRBJ1-5; 11 bases are shared with TRBD1. The CDR3 runs 15 residues. V shed 5 bases, J shed 6 bases, and the junction held 6 bases outside the gene matches. CDR1 is SEHNR and CDR2 is FQNEAQ in the germline V gene (reference sequence). CDR3 sequence reads: CASSSGQGAFQPQHF. DNA of the CDR3: TGTGCCAGCAGCAGTGGACAGGGGGCCTTTCAGCCCCAGCATTTT.

J is TRBJ1-2 and V is TRBV3-1 (or the pseudogene TRBV3-2), with a possible D match to TRBD1 (6 bases). Trimming took off 0 bases at V and 8 bases at J, with 13 bases between the two ends. The CDR3 length is 14 residues. The germline V gene encodes CDR1 LGHDT and CDR2 YNNKEL (reference sequence). This chain's CDR3 is CASSQDPRGRGYTF. CDR3 DNA: TGTGCCAGCAGCCAAGATCCCAGGGGAAGAGGCTACACCTTC.

The rearrangement uses TRBV10-2 and TRBJ1-6; D remains ambiguous. The V end lost 4 bases, the J end lost 13 bases, and 14 bases lay between the germline ends. In germline, CDR1 is WSHSY, CDR2 SAAADI. This CDR3 has 13 amino acids. CDR3 residues: CASSGGWEFPLHF. The CDR3 nucleotides read TGCGCCAGCAGTGGAGGGTGGGAATTCCCCCTCCACTTT.

The chain couples TRBV27 to TRBJ1-6; 9 nucleotides agree with TRBD1. This CDR3 comprises 15 residues. Germline assignment: CDR1 MNHEY and CDR2 SMNVEV (reference sequence). With 5 bases clipped from V and 8 bases from J, the junction kept 7 bases outside the gene matches. Here the CDR3 DNA reads TGTGCCAGCAGTCCCCTGGGACAGGGACATTCACCCCTCCACTTT. This translates into CASSPLGQGHSPLHF.

Here the CDR3 DNA reads TGTGCCAGCAGCACGCAACTCGGCGAGCAGTACTTC. Protein product: CASSTQLGEQYF. This chain uses TRBV3-1 (or the pseudogene TRBV3-2) with TRBJ2-7, with D unclear. This CDR3 comprises 12 residues. V shed 5 bases and J shed 6 bases, with 11 bases lying between them. The germline V gene has CDR1 LGHDT and CDR2 YNNKEL (reference sequence).

The genes are TRBV18 and TRBJ1-5; D may be TRBD1 (6 bases). V was shortened by 6 bases and J by 4 bases, with 10 bases between the two germline ends. CDR3 length: 13 amino acids. Per germline, CDR1 KGHSH and CDR2 LQKENI. The CDR3 nucleotides are TGTGCCAGCTCGATGGACAGAAATCAGCCCCAGCATTTT. This codes for CASSMDRNQPQHF.

In its sample, this clone was seen once. This sequence joins TRBV7-8 and TRBJ2-3, with 8 bases aligning to TRBD2. V lost 4 bases, J lost 1 base, and 4 bases stayed unmatched. The CDR3 is made up of 15 amino acids. CDR1 SGHVS and CDR2 FQNEAQ come from the germline V gene. CDR3 DNA sequence: TGTGCCAGCAGCTCCGGACTAGCTCGCACAGATACGCAGTATTTT. Residues: CASSSGLARTDTQYF.

The V and J genes are TRBV5-4 and TRBJ1-1, with D uncertain. Germline CDR1 is SGHNT and CDR2 is YYREEE (reference sequence). The CDR3 is 16 amino acids. V lost 5 bases and J lost 0, with 17 bases in between. CDR3 sequence reads: CASRRALVSLNTEAFF. The CDR3 DNA sequence: TGTGCCAGCAGGAGGGCCTTGGTCTCCCTGAACACTGAAGCTTTCTTT.

The chain recombines TRBV6-2 or TRBV6-3 with TRBJ2-5; 7 positions match TRBD1. CDR1 and CDR2 from the germline V gene are MNHEY and SVGEGT. The CDR3 totals 13 residues. Losses at the gene ends were 4 bases for V and 5 bases for J; bases not matched to a gene: 4. CDR3 sequence reads: CASSSTGRETQYF. Here the CDR3 DNA reads TGTGCCAGCAGTTCGACAGGGCGGGAGACCCAGTACTTC.

The chain recombines TRBV7-2 with TRBJ1-2; TRBD1 agrees at 8 bases. Losses at the gene ends were 0 bases for V and 7 bases for J; bases not matched to a gene: 16. Germline loops: CDR1 SGHTA, CDR2 FQGNSA. The CDR3 runs to 18 residues. CDR3 nucleotide sequence: TGTGCCAGCAGCTTAGCGGTTTGGGCCCAGGGGGCGCAGGCTGGCTACACCTTC. Translation gives CASSLAVWAQGAQAGYTF.

V and J are TRBV11-2 and TRBJ1-3; D unresolved. V lost 4 bases, J lost 4 bases, and 11 bases lay in between. Germline V gene lookup returns CDR1 SGHAT and CDR2 FQNNGV. CDR3 length equals 14 residues. CDR3 sequence reads: CASSSTPLGNTIYF. CDR3 DNA sequence: TGTGCCAGCAGCTCTACCCCCCTGGGAAACACCATATATTTT.

This chain connects TRBV18 to TRBJ1-2; TRBD1 aligns across 7 bases. The junction had 3 bases not matched to a gene; V was cut back by 3 bases and J by 2 bases. Germline V gene sequence: CDR1 KGHSH, CDR2 LQKENI. The CDR3 is made up of 14 amino acids. CDR3 nucleotide sequence: TGTGCCAGCTCACCCTCAGGGGGGAACTATGGCTACACCTTC. It codes for CASSPSGGNYGYTF. Supplemented by reference TRBV18 and TRBJ1-2, the full variable domain reads NAGVMQNPRHLVRRRGQEARLRCSPMKGHSHVYWYRQLPEEGLKFMVYLQKENIIDESGMPKERFSAEFPKEGPSILRIQQVVRGDSAAYFCASSPSGGNYGYTFGSGTRLTVV.

This chain connects TRBV19 to TRBJ1-6; no clear D. In germline, CDR1 is LNHDA, CDR2 SQIVND (reference sequence). The CDR3 spans 14 residues. The germline V and J ends were trimmed by 4 bases and 10 bases, with 14 bases remaining between them. The CDR3 is CASSTAPAGSPLHF. CDR3 in DNA: TGTGCCAGTAGTACGGCCCCCGCCGGGTCACCCCTCCACTTT.

This rearrangement joins TRBV9 to TRBJ2-7; TRBD2 agrees at 9 bases. J lost 7 bases, V lost 5 bases, and 16 bases had no gene match. CDR1 and CDR2 (germline): SGDLS, YYNGEE. The CDR3 loop spans 16 amino acids. The CDR3 coding sequence is TGTGCCAGCAGTGAAAACCGGGCTAGCGGGACGTTGGAGCAGTACTTC. This translates into CASSENRASGTLEQYF.

This chain uses TRBV29-1 with TRBJ1-4; D is unclear. Per germline, CDR1 SQVTM and CDR2 ANQGSEA. Trimming stripped 1 base from V and 7 bases from J, with 10 bases between. CDR3 length: 13 amino acids. CDR3 sequence (DNA): TGCAGCGTTGAAGGCCACGGGAGTGAAAAACTGTTTTTT. This encodes CSVEGHGSEKLFF.

The DNA for the CDR3 is TGTGCCAGCTCACAGGGACAGGGAAACACTGAAGCTTTCTTT. Translation: CASSQGQGNTEAFF. V usage is TRBV18 and J usage is TRBJ1-1, with 9 bases identical to TRBD1. In germline, CDR1 is KGHSH, CDR2 LQKENI. The CDR3 has 14 amino acids. Trimming at V came to 4 bases and at J to 2 bases, leaving 2 bases not matched to a gene.

The rearrangement joins TRBV30 to TRBJ2-2, with a tentative D call TRBD2 (6 bases). V was trimmed by 3 bases and J by 0 bases, leaving 11 bases between them. The V gene's germline CDR1 is GTSNPN and CDR2 SVGIG (reference sequence). The CDR3 is 15 amino acids. DNA for the CDR3: TGTGCCTGGAGGGGGGGATCGGCGAACACCGGGGAGCTGTTTTTT. Encoded protein: CAWRGGSANTGELFF.